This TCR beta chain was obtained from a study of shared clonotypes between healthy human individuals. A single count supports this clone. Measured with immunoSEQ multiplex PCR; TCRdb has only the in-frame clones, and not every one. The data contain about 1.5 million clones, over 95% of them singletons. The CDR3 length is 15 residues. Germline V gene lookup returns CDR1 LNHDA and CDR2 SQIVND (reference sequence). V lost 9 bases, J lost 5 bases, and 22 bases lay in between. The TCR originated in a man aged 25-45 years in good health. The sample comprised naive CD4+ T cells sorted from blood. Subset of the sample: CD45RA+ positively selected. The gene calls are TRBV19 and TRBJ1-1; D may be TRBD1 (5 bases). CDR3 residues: CASRRAAVGQTEAFF. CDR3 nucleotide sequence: TGTGCCAGCCGCCGGGCAGCGGTGGGGCAGACTGAAGCTTTCTTT.